This T cell receptor (beta chain) was retrieved from a study of T cells in Graves' hyperthyroidism and ophthalmopathy. Amplified TCR beta CDR3 regions came from RNA transcripts. HTBI primers drove first-round RT-PCR of the TCR CDR3. TCRdb recomputed calls from the multiplex PCR reads with MiXCR, one row per CDR3 protein. The sample carries roughly 840,000 distinct CDR3 sequences, roughly 40% recorded once. The CDR3 spans 15 residues. In germline, CDR1 is SGHVS, CDR2 FQNEAQ. Turning to this clonotype: One end of the junction does not line up with germline, which may come from a read error.

Sequenced sample: blood. The V call is TRBV7-8, the J call TRBJ2-7, with a tentative D call TRBD2 (6 bases). The sequence came from a man aged 18 to 30 with Graves' hyperthyroidism. CDR3 protein: CASSQDPGEFYEQYF. Here the CDR3 DNA reads TGCGCCAGCAGCCAAGATCCGGGGGAATTCTATGAGCAGTACTTC.